This is a list of T cell receptor beta chains from one sample in a study of vaccination and CD4 T cells after COVID-19. MiXCR, applied by TCRdb to the PCR reads, yields one record per CDR3 protein. The table records over 10,000 distinct CDR3 sequences, more than 35% of them present only once. Their antigens are not known. The sample in question was CD4+ T cells from blood, cultured in vitro, obtained after SARS-CoV-2 vaccination. The receptors were gathered from a human donor who had recovered from COVID-19. CDR3s include the opening cysteine and the closing phenylalanine or tryptophan. Fields, in order: J gene, V gene, D gene, CDR3 protein. The D gene is left open where the match is weak.

J: NA
V: TRBV7-2
D: TRBD1
CDR3: CASSPGTGLKTYEQYF

J: TRBJ2-2
V: TRBV11-2
D: NA
CDR3: CASSLVSGPGELFF

J: TRBJ2-1
V: TRBV18
D: NA
CDR3: CASSPLIPYNEQFF

J: TRBJ1-1
V: TRBV7-9
D: NA
CDR3: CASSLEGNTEAFF

J: TRBJ2-2
V: TRBV7-2
D: TRBD1
CDR3: CASSPPGQGATGELFF

J: TRBJ1-1
V: TRBV20-1
D: TRBD1
CDR3: CSAPKTGMNTEAFF

J: TRBJ2-1
V: TRBV5-4
D: NA
CDR3: CASSPGLDLDEQFF

J: TRBJ1-5
V: TRBV6-2/TRBV6-3
D: TRBD1
CDR3: CASSLGIGTGGTSNQPQHF

J: TRBJ1-5
V: TRBV19
D: NA
CDR3: CASKDRYNQPQHF

J: TRBJ1-5
V: TRBV24-1
D: NA
CDR3: CATREKRDQGKSNQPQHF

J: TRBJ2-7
V: TRBV28
D: TRBD2
CDR3: CASREGGERESEQYF

J: TRBJ1-1
V: TRBV6-2/TRBV6-3
D: NA
CDR3: CASSPTERGRTFF

J: TRBJ1-5
V: TRBV10-3
D: NA
CDR3: CAASFGPPGDQPQHF

J: TRBJ2-4
V: TRBV6-1
D: TRBD1
CDR3: CASSLGTGGVKNIQYF

J: TRBJ1-1
V: TRBV6-2/TRBV6-3
D: NA
CDR3: CASSYSPVNTEAFF

J: TRBJ1-1
V: TRBV27
D: NA
CDR3: CASNPRGGVGTEAFF

J: TRBJ1-6
V: TRBV6-2/TRBV6-3
D: NA
CDR3: CASERGDYNSPLHF

J: TRBJ2-5
V: TRBV6-5
D: TRBD2
CDR3: CASSYSGTSGQETQYF

J: TRBJ1-5
V: TRBV7-6
D: NA
CDR3: CASSLAEYGHLGGNQPQHF

J: TRBJ1-6
V: TRBV30
D: TRBD1
CDR3: CAWSGQGPNSPLHF

J: TRBJ2-7
V: TRBV12-3/TRBV12-4
D: TRBD1
CDR3: CASRDDRVEQYF

J: TRBJ2-1
V: TRBV20-1
D: TRBD2
CDR3: CSAATLAERRFF

J: TRBJ2-7
V: TRBV30
D: NA
CDR3: CAWSAWGASSEQYF

J: TRBJ1-1
V: TRBV7-2
D: NA
CDR3: CASSLGDGTTEAFF

J: TRBJ1-5
V: TRBV6-1
D: NA
CDR3: CASRRQFNQPQHF

J: TRBJ1-2
V: TRBV7-9
D: NA
CDR3: CASSLTTGEEGYTF

J: TRBJ2-2
V: TRBV6-5
D: TRBD2
CDR3: CASSYSRLAGYTGELFF

J: TRBJ2-2
V: TRBV20-1
D: NA
CDR3: CSGTTVLTGELFF

J: TRBJ2-1
V: TRBV5-1
D: NA
CDR3: CASSLVATNEQFF

J: TRBJ1-2
V: TRBV10-3
D: NA
CDR3: CAISAKGFDGYTF

J: TRBJ1-6
V: TRBV14
D: NA
CDR3: CASRQVDNSPLHF

J: TRBJ2-3
V: TRBV9
D: TRBD2
CDR3: CASSVRTSGGTDTQYF

J: TRBJ1-2
V: TRBV5-4
D: TRBD1
CDR3: CASSWGGDRNGYTF

J: TRBJ2-5
V: TRBV2
D: NA
CDR3: CASSDTGQGRETQYF

J: TRBJ2-3
V: TRBV20-1
D: NA
CDR3: CSARDIGDLGTDTQYF

J: TRBJ2-7
V: TRBV6-5
D: TRBD1
CDR3: CASSSGQGGEQYF

J: TRBJ1-1
V: TRBV7-2
D: NA
CDR3: CASSLRLLQNTEAFF

J: TRBJ1-1
V: TRBV11-3
D: NA
CDR3: CASSSLTANTEAFF

J: TRBJ1-1
V: TRBV20-1
D: TRBD1
CDR3: CSARDRVLLNTEAFF

J: TRBJ1-2
V: TRBV28
D: TRBD1
CDR3: CASRGQGDVHYGYTF

J: TRBJ2-3
V: TRBV27
D: NA
CDR3: CASTPRDPGYHTQYF

J: TRBJ1-1
V: TRBV20-1
D: NA
CDR3: CSAKRAGSGNTEAFF

J: TRBJ1-1
V: TRBV5-4
D: NA
CDR3: CASSPARQGGTEAFF

J: TRBJ2-3
V: TRBV6-4
D: TRBD2
CDR3: CASSQTSGGAADTQYF

J: TRBJ1-2
V: TRBV6-1
D: NA
CDR3: CASSKNPGDGYTF

J: TRBJ1-3
V: TRBV6-5
D: TRBD1
CDR3: CASSSTGGSGNTIYF

J: TRBJ2-3
V: TRBV4-3
D: TRBD2
CDR3: CASSQESTSGGTDTQYF

J: TRBJ2-7
V: TRBV7-2
D: NA
CDR3: CASSPTVLGLEQYF

J: TRBJ1-2
V: TRBV28
D: TRBD1
CDR3: CASLNRGTYGYTF